This TCR beta chain appears in the sequencing data of a study of regulatory T cells in long-lasting Graves disease. The study, taken as a whole, reports: In persistent patients, shared public clonotypes (approximately 3,000) outnumbered those in new patients (approximately 940). Persistent disease samples used TRBV28, TRBJ1-2 and TRBJ2-5 preferentially.

V lost 5 bases and J lost 4, with 22 bases in between. The CDR3 is 18 amino acids. CDR1 is SGHTS and CDR2 is YDEGEE in the germline V gene. Stated time point: newly diagnosed GD, antithyroid drugs for less than 3 months. PBMC-derived RNA was used for the TCR library. HTBI primers from iRepertoire and Arm-PCR of CDR3 regions yielded the TCR beta libraries. A single record per CDR3 protein comes from TCRdb applying MiXCR to the multiplex PCR reads. The data hold 600,000 to 650,000 distinct CDR3 sequences, with approximately 15% observed a single time. Turning to this clonotype: Its antigen is still unknown.

These data also featured in a second study, about T cells in Graves' hyperthyroidism and ophthalmopathy. That report notes: Most thyroid clonotypes expanded above 0.001 were also detected in blood.

The sequencing used peripheral blood mononuclear cells (PBMCs), collected at new diagnosis, from a patient treated with antithyroid drugs. The TCR comes from a woman younger than 45 with Graves disease. The chain is built from TRBV5-8 and TRBJ1-6; maybe TRBD1 (6 bases). DNA of the CDR3: TGTGCCAGCAGAAGGGAGGACAGATCTAACAATTATAATTCACCCCTCCACTTT. Protein sequence: CASRREDRSNNYNSPLHF.